The clone carrying this TCR beta chain has a handful of counts. Its matching antigen is unknown. TCRdb used MiXCR to reprocess the 5' RACE reads, holding one entry per CDR3 protein. This sample yields some 550,000 distinct CDR3 sequences, of which 19% are seen a single time; roughly an eighth belongs to the top ten. This specimen comes from a study of T cells after yellow fever vaccination. As for the study in general: For low cell numbers, libraries were made with SMART-Seq v4 Ultra Low Input.

Study-level points and caveats: Secondary responses were weaker yet peaked faster, day 5 versus 15.

This sequence originates from a man aged 25-45 years who received the YFV17D yellow fever vaccine. The material sequenced was PBMCs, taken 15 days after the yellow fever booster vaccination.

The CDR3 sequence is CASSETGSSKSHEQYF. Here the CDR3 DNA reads TGTGCCAGCAGCGAGACGGGGAGCTCCAAGTCCCACGAGCAGTACTTC. The chain employs TRBV9 and TRBJ2-7; a weak D match, TRBD2 (5 bases). V was clipped by 3 bases and J by 5 bases, with 21 bases between them. This CDR3 has 16 residues. The germline V gene has CDR1 SGDLS and CDR2 YYNGEE. Full variable domain (missing parts from reference TRBV9 and TRBJ2-7): DSGVTQTPKHLITATGQRVTLRCSPRSGDLSVYWYQQSLDQGLQFLIQYYNGEERAKGNILERFSAQQFPDLHSELNLSSLELGDSALYFCASSETGSSKSHEQYFGPGTRLTVT.